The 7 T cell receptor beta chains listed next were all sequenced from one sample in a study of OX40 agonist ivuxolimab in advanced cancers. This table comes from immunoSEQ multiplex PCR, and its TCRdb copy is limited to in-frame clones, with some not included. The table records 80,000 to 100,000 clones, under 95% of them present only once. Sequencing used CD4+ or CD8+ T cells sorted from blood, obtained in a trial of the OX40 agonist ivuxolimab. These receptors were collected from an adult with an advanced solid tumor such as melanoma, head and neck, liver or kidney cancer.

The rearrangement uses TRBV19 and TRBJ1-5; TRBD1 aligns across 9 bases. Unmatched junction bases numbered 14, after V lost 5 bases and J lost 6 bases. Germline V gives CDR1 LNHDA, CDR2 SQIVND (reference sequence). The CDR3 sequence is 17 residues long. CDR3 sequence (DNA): TGTGCCAGTAGTGCCCGGGACAGGGCATTGTCAGGTCAGCCCCAGCATTTT. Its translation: CASSARDRALSGQPQHF. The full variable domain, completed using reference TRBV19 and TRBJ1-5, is DGGITQSPKYLFRKEGQNVTLSCEQNLNHDAMYWYRQDPGQGLRLIYYSQIVNDFQKGDIAEGYSVSREKKESFPLTVTSAQKNPTAFYLCASSARDRALSGQPQHFGDGTRLSIL.

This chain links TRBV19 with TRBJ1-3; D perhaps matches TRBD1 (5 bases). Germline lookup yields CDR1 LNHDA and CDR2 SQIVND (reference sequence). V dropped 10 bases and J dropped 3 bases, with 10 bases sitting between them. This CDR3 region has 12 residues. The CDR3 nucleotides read TGTGCCACCTCAGGGAGTGGAAACACCATATATTTT. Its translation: CATSGSGNTIYF.

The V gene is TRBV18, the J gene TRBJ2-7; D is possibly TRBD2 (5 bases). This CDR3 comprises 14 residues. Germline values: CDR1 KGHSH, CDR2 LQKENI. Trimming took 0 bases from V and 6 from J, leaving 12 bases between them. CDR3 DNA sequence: TGTGCCAGCTCACCACCCGGAAGGGCGGGCGAGCAGTACTTC. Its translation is CASSPPGRAGEQYF.

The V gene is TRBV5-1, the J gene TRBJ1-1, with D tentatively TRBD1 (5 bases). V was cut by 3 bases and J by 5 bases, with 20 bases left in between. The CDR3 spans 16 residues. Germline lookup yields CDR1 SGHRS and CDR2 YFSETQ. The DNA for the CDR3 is TGCGCCAGCAGCTGGACCGCGGCAGGGTCTGGAACTGAAGCTTTCTTT. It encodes CASSWTAAGSGTEAFF. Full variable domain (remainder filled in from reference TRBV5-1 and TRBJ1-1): KAGVTQTPRYLIKTRGQQVTLSCSPISGHRSVSWYQQTPGQGLQFLFEYFSETQRNKGNFPGRFSGRQFSNSRSEMNVSTLELGDSALYLCASSWTAAGSGTEAFFGQGTRLTVV.

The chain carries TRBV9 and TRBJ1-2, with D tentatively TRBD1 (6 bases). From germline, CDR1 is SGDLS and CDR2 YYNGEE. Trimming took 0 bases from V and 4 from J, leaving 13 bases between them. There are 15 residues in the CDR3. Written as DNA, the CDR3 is TGTGCCAGCAGCGTAGCGGGGGGCGCTCTCTATGGCTACACCTTC. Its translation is CASSVAGGALYGYTF.

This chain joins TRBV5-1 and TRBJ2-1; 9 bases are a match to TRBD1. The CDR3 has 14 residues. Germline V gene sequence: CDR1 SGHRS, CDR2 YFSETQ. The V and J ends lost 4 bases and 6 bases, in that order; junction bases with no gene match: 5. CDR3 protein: CASSGGQGRNEQFF. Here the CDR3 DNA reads TGCGCCAGCAGCGGCGGACAGGGGCGCAATGAGCAGTTCTTC.

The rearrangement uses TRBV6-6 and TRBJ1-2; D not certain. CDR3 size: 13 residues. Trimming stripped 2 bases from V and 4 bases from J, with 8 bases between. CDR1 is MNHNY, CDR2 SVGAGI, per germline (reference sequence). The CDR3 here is CASSYRPVYGYTF. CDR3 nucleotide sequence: TGTGCCAGCAGTTACCGGCCAGTCTATGGCTACACCTTC.